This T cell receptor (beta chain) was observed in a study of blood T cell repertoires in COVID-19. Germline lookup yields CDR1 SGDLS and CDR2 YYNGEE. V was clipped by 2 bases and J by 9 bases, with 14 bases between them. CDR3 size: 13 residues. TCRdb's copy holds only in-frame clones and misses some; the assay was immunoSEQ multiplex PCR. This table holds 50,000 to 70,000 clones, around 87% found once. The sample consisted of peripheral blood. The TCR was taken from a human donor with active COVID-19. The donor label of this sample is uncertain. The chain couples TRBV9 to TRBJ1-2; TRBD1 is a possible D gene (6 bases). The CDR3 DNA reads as TGTGCCAGCAGCGTTGGGGGACATGTGAGCTACACCTTC. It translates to CASSVGGHVSYTF.